One sample yielded the 3 T cell receptor beta chains listed below, sequenced in a study of blood T cell repertoires in COVID-19. Data came from immunoSEQ multiplex PCR; TCRdb stores just in-frame clones and leaves some out. The sample lists roughly 410,000 clones; about 88% were seen once. Sequencing was done on a sample of peripheral blood. These receptors all stem from a woman in her thirties or forties with COVID-19, enrolled during active disease.

The chain recombines TRBV6-2 or TRBV6-3 with TRBJ1-5; D ambiguous. The CDR3 extends over 17 amino acids. The V gene's germline CDR1 is MNHEY and CDR2 SVGEGT. Trimming stripped 5 bases from V and 1 base from J, with 18 bases between. The DNA for the CDR3 is TGTGCCAGCAGTCGGACGGACTTAGGAAGGAGCAATCAGCCCCAGCATTTT. Protein: CASSRTDLGRSNQPQHF.

V usage is TRBV27 and J usage is TRBJ1-5, with D perhaps matching TRBD1 (6 bases). The CDR3 totals 17 residues. Germline V gene data show CDR1 as MNHEY and CDR2 as SMNVEV (reference sequence). V was pared by 2 bases and J by 0 bases, with 14 bases between. In nucleotides, the CDR3 is TGTGCCAGCAGTTTAGGGGTCGGGACACTTAGCAATCAGCCCCAGCATTTT. It translates to CASSLGVGTLSNQPQHF.

This chain links TRBV5-1 with TRBJ1-2, with D possibly being TRBD1 (5 bases). The CDR3 runs 16 residues. Between the trimmed V and J ends, which lost 4 bases and 4 bases, there was a span of 20 bases. Germline lookup yields CDR1 SGHRS and CDR2 YFSETQ. In nucleotides, the CDR3 is TGCGCCAGCAGCCCCGGGCTCGGGGGTGTAGGCTATGGCTACACCTTC. This translates into CASSPGLGGVGYGYTF.